In this sample, the clone carrying this TCR beta chain turned up many times. The target antigen is unknown. The sample comes from a study of T-cell reconstitution after alpha-beta-depleted transplantation in children. General study points: T-cell numbers and diversity one year post-transplant derived largely from freshly generated T cells. Recipient T cells and thymic progenitors that survived were the source of the high TCRbeta diversity seen at day 60 in some patients. As was reported, about two months after transplant, alpha-beta T cells came from several hundred expanded graft clones.

The V end was cut by 4 bases, the J end by 8 bases, with 11 bases between. The CDR3 length is 12 residues. Per the germline V gene, CDR1 is LGHNT and CDR2 is FRNRAP. Unique molecular identifiers tagged the TCRbeta library. MiXCR was run by TCRdb on the PCR reads, yielding one entry per CDR3 protein. The data show some 600,000 distinct CDR3 sequences, roughly 13% seen once. Sequencing used PBMCs, mostly from graft donor cells, obtained 360 days after TCRalphabeta/CD19-depleted stem cell transplant. The clonotype originates from a male patient younger than 18 who had a stem cell transplant for acute myeloid leukemia, so the T cells may come from the graft donor. The V gene is TRBV12-5, the J gene TRBJ1-1; D not certain. CDR3 sequence (DNA): TGTGCTAGTGGTTGGACGGCCGGGGAAGCTTTCTTT. Amino acid sequence: CASGWTAGEAFF.